Presented here are 7 T cell receptor beta chains from one specimen sequenced in a study of blood T cells in healthy people across ages. A second PCR, run for roughly 7 to 12 cycles, used a sample-barcoded 5' primer plus a J-beta primer mix. Using its own MiXCR run on the 5' RACE reads, TCRdb lists one record per CDR3 protein. The table lists 550,000 to 700,000 distinct CDR3 sequences, about 26% of them singletons. The sequencing sample was made of blood. These receptors all stem from a woman in her seventies in good health.

V gene TRBV9 combines with J gene TRBJ1-1; no clear D. CDR3 length equals 14 residues. Trimming left V 4 bases short and J 5 bases short, with 15 bases between. Germline V gives CDR1 SGDLS, CDR2 YYNGEE. CDR3 loop: CASSPGLDRTEAFF. As DNA, the CDR3 is TGTGCCAGCAGCCCCGGTCTCGATAGAACTGAAGCTTTCTTT.

This chain uses TRBV20-1 with TRBJ1-2; 11 bases match TRBD1. This CDR3 has 15 residues. Per germline, CDR1 DFQATT and CDR2 SNEGSKA (reference sequence). The V and J ends lost 4 bases and 2 bases, in that order; junction bases with no gene match: 6. The chain's CDR3 is CSATSRDRGNYGYTF. CDR3 sequence (DNA): TGCAGTGCTACATCCCGGGACAGGGGGAACTATGGCTACACCTTC.

This sequence joins TRBV7-9 and TRBJ1-2; D might be TRBD1 (5 bases). This CDR3 spans 13 amino acids. The V and J ends lost 5 bases and 8 bases respectively, with 15 bases between them. Germline CDR1 reads SEHNR; CDR2 reads FQNEAQ (reference sequence). The CDR3 reads CASSPIDSSGYTF. In nucleotides, the CDR3 is TGTGCCAGCAGCCCTATTGACAGTTCCGGCTACACCTTC.

This clonotype was detected a few times. This chain links TRBV7-2 with TRBJ1-1; no reliable D call. The V gene lost 3 bases and the J gene lost 10 bases, with 15 bases spanning the gap. The CDR3 is 13 residues long. Germline CDR1 reads SGHTA; CDR2 reads FQGNSA. CDR3 nucleotides: TGTGCCAGCAGCTTCGCTCCGGGTGGGAGAGCTTTCTTT. Its translation: CASSFAPGGRAFF.

The chain joins TRBV20-1 to TRBJ2-6; the match to TRBD2 covers 10 bases. Germline V gene sequence: CDR1 DFQATT, CDR2 SNEGSKA (reference sequence). The CDR3 sequence is 17 residues long. V shed 3 bases, J shed 0 bases, and the junction held 5 bases outside the gene matches. Here the CDR3 DNA reads TGCAGTGCTAGTGTAGCGGGGGGCGTCTCTGGGGCCAACGTCCTGACTTTC. This sequence encodes CSASVAGGVSGANVLTF.

This clonotype was counted a few times. The rearrangement links TRBV6-2 or TRBV6-3 to TRBJ2-5; 9 nucleotides agree with TRBD1. TRBJ2-7 explains the end of the DNA better; the J call may be wrong. The CDR3 runs to 16 residues. Germline V gives CDR1 MNHEY, CDR2 SVGEGT. The CDR3 spells CASRPPGTGRTYEQYF. CDR3 coding DNA: TGTGCCAGCAGGCCTCCCGGGACAGGGAGGACCTACGAGCAGTACTTC.

Only a few counts were recorded for this clonotype. This chain links TRBV12-3 or TRBV12-4 with TRBJ2-4; TRBD1 aligns across 9 bases. The J segment lost 0 bases and the V segment lost 5 bases, leaving 2 bases of the junction unmatched. The CDR3 consists of 15 residues. CDR3 coding DNA: TGTGCCAGCAGTCAGGGACAGGGAGCCAAAAACATTCAGTACTTC. This gives the protein CASSQGQGAKNIQYF.